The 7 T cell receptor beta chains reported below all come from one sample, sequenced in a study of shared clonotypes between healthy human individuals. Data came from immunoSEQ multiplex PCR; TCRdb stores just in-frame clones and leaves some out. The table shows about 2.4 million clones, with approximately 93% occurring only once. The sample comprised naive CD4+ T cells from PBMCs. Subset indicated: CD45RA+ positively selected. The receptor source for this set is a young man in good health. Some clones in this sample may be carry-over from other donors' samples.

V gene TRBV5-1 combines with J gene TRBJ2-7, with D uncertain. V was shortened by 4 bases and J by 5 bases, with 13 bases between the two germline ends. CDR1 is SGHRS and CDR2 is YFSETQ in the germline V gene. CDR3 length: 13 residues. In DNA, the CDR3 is TGCGCCAGCAGCCCTACACCCCCCAACGAGCAGTACTTC. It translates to CASSPTPPNEQYF.

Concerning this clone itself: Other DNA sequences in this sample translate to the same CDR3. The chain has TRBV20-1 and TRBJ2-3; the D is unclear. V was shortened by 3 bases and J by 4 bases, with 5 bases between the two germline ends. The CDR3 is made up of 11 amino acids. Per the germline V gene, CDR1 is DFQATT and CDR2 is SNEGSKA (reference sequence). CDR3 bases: TGCAGTGCTAGGTCGCCAGATACGCAGTATTTT. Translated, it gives CSARSPDTQYF.

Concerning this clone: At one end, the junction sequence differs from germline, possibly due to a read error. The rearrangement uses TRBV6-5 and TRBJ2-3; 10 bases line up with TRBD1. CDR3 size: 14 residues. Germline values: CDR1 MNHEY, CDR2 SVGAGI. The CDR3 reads CASSSRDRGYRMDF. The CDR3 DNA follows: TGTGCCAGCAGTTCCAGGGACAGGGGCTATCGCATGGATTTT.

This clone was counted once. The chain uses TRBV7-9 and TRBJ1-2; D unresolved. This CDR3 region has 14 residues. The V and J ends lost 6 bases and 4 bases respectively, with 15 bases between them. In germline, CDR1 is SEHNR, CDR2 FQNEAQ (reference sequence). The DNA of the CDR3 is TGTGCCAGCAGACGAACCGGACGGAGCTATGGCTACACCTTC. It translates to CASRRTGRSYGYTF.

The CDR3 protein is CANPNSGIHNEQFF. The CDR3 nucleotides read TGTGCCAACCCAAACTCAGGGATCCACAATGAGCAGTTCTTC. The chain employs TRBV5-6 and TRBJ2-1, with D perhaps matching TRBD1 (5 bases). Germline lookup yields CDR1 SGHDT and CDR2 YYEEEE. This CDR3 comprises 14 residues. Trimming left V 9 bases short and J 5 bases short, with 18 bases between.

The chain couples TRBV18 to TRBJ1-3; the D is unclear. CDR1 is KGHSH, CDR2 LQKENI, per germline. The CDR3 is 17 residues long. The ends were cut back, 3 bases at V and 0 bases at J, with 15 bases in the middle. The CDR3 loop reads CASSPLSASSSGNTIYF. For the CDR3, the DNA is TGTGCCAGCTCACCCTTGTCGGCATCAAGCTCTGGAAACACCATATATTTT. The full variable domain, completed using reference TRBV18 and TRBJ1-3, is NAGVMQNPRHLVRRRGQEARLRCSPMKGHSHVYWYRQLPEEGLKFMVYLQKENIIDESGMPKERFSAEFPKEGPSILRIQQVVRGDSAAYFCASSPLSASSSGNTIYFGEGSWLTVV.

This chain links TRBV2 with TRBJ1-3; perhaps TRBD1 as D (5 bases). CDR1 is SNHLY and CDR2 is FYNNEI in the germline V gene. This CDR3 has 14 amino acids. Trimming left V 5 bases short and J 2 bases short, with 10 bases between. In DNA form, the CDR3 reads TGTGCCAGCAGTCGACAGCAGGCTGGAAACACCATATATTTT. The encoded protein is CASSRQQAGNTIYF.